This paragraph covers one T cell receptor (beta chain) sequence. This clonotype was seen at least ten times. Its antigen specificity is not known. Nothing much larger sits one base from this clone, and base qualities are not available. This entry comes from a study of human T cells and chemical hapten exposure (dated by TCRdb to about 2021). At the level of the whole study: Libraries were combined into a pool for sequencing, and differences in TCR yield between samples came mainly from small differences in library volumes within the pool. Both TCR alpha and TCR beta chains were sequenced from each blood RNA sample. In alopecia patients, the study followed how the peripheral blood TCR repertoire changed in vivo over primary and secondary sensitization to diphenylcyclopropenone (DPC), a hapten. Results the study describes overall, beyond this receptor: After repeated subsampling, the strength of the expansion versus patch-test correlation and the threshold at which it became significant changed. The number of TCRs above 1 in 1000 frequency did not change with DPC sensitization; there was no evidence of global repertoire structure alterations.

The protocol used for the library was 5' RACE. TCRdb records Illumina MiSeq as the sequencer. During library preparation, unique molecular identifiers were attached to individual cDNA molecules so that TCRs could be counted quantitatively and reproducibly. The authors processed their data as follows. Samples had a median of about 96,000 TCRs, with a range from roughly 23,224 to 700,000. The Decombinator software suite was used to annotate the V, J and CDR3 of the TCR reads. For PS versus PT1 abundance plots, all samples were subsampled to the same number of TCRs (28,000). Expanded TCRs were defined as absent before sensitization and observed at least eight times at the 2-week time point. The public reads were reanalyzed by TCRdb: fastp trimming at Q25, MiXCR alignment, in-frame beta chains only. Rows are combined by CDR3 protein, so each entry shows the most common genes and DNA. The authors' filters were not applied to this entry. A total of some 150,000 distinct CDR3 sequences appear in this sample, approximately 4% of them only once. The ten largest clones add up to over 1.2% of the sample.

The CDR3 contains 18 residues, cysteine and phenylalanine counted. CDR3 DNA is the only sequence kept; it has 54 bases, read in frame from the first base. The V end gives up 4 bases and the J end 0 bases, leaving 11 bases in the junction not matched to a gene. CDR1 and CDR2 were assigned from the germline V gene as SGHRS and YFSETQ. Unfractionated whole blood was collected in Tempus Blood RNA tubes, and total RNA was extracted from that blood. About 5 healthy volunteers were used as TCR sequencing controls and were bled at day 0, 2 weeks and 6 weeks. The receptor comes from a female donor in good health. The sequence joins TRBV5-1 to TRBJ2-1; TRBD2 lines up with 9 middle nucleotides. The DNA sequence is given as TGCGCCAGCAGCCCCGAGGGTAGCGGGGGCGTCTCCTACAATGAGCAGTTCTTC. Protein translation: CASSPEGSGGVSYNEQFF.